The TCR beta chain described here comes from a study of molecular identifiers for immune sequencing clone quantification. CDR1 LNHDA and CDR2 SQIVND come from the germline V gene (reference sequence). The length of the CDR3 is 15 residues. Trimming removed 8 bases from V and 10 bases from J; junction bases left unmatched: 12. Regarding the study as a whole: Sharing of a barcode by identical TCR molecules could cause highly expanded clone sizes to be underestimated.

From roughly 20,000 to 1,000,000 sorted cells, naive CD8 libraries were generated with 10%, 30% or 50% RNA. MiXCR, run by TCRdb on the PCR reads, gives a single entry per CDR3 protein. The profile shows some 65,000 distinct CDR3 sequences, less than 20% of them singletons. This clonotype was detected many times. Its target is unknown. This receptor was identified in a human donor in good health. Some libraries in this study had Jurkat cell RNA spiked in. The material sequenced was naive CD8+ T cells from blood, with Jurkat cell RNA spiked in. Regarding subset: FACS-sorted CD8+CD4-CCR7+CD45RA+ naive T cells. This chain uses TRBV19 with TRBJ1-6; 9 bases are shared with TRBD1. The CDR3 protein is CASAPSWTGVSPLHF. CDR3 DNA: TGTGCCAGTGCTCCCTCCTGGACAGGGGTATCACCCCTCCACTTT.